A selection of T cell receptor beta chains follows, all from one sample in a study of PD-1 blockade in mismatch repair-deficient tumors. Using immunoSEQ multiplex PCR, the repertoire was profiled, and TCRdb retains in-frame clones only, with some absent. The sample records around 100,000 clones, 70% to 85% being singletons. The material was peripheral blood, obtained approximately 36 weeks after starting pembrolizumab. The receptors were gathered from an adult with mismatch repair-deficient cancer. Each CDR3 is given with its conserved first and last residue. The D gene is left open where the match is weak. Part of the rows lack a size; the others show once, few, many or a class for expanded clones.

CDR3aa: CASSFSRDEQFF
CDR3nt: TGTGCCAGCAGCTTTAGTAGGGATGAGCAGTTCTTC
abundance: NA
v_gene: TRBV11-3
d_gene: NA
j_gene: TRBJ2-1

CDR3aa: CASSLVLANTQYF
CDR3nt: TGTGCCAGCAGCTTAGTGCTGGCAAATACGCAGTATTTT
abundance: NA
v_gene: TRBV7-8
d_gene: NA
j_gene: TRBJ2-3

CDR3aa: CAISAGAYNEQFF
CDR3nt: TGTGCCATCAGCGCCGGCGCCTACAATGAGCAGTTCTTC
abundance: NA
v_gene: TRBV10-3
d_gene: NA
j_gene: TRBJ2-1

CDR3aa: CAWSFRDEQYF
CDR3nt: TGTGCCTGGAGTTTCAGGGACGAGCAGTACTTC
abundance: NA
v_gene: TRBV30
d_gene: NA
j_gene: TRBJ2-7

CDR3aa: CASRGSGSRYNEQFF
CDR3nt: TGTGCCAGCAGAGGGAGCGGGAGCCGTTACAATGAGCAGTTCTTC
abundance: NA
v_gene: TRBV6-1
d_gene: TRBD2
j_gene: TRBJ2-1

CDR3aa: CATSRQTGTDTQYF
CDR3nt: TGTGCCACCAGCAGACAGACAGGCACAGATACGCAGTATTTT
abundance: NA
v_gene: TRBV15
d_gene: NA
j_gene: TRBJ2-3

CDR3aa: CASSMRGANEQFF
CDR3nt: TGTGCCAGTAGTATGAGGGGGGCTAATGAGCAGTTCTTC
abundance: medium-sized
v_gene: TRBV19
d_gene: NA
j_gene: TRBJ2-1

CDR3aa: CASSPRGTGANVLTF
CDR3nt: TGCGCCAGCAGCCCCAGGGGGACTGGGGCCAACGTCCTGACTTTC
abundance: NA
v_gene: TRBV5-1
d_gene: TRBD1
j_gene: TRBJ2-6

CDR3aa: CASRRAIPGTTNTGELFF
CDR3nt: TGTGCCAGCAGACGAGCCATCCCAGGGACAACGAACACCGGGGAGCTGTTTTTT
abundance: NA
v_gene: TRBV7-8
d_gene: NA
j_gene: TRBJ2-2

CDR3aa: CASSWTVNTEAFF
CDR3nt: TGTGCCAGCAGTTGGACAGTGAACACTGAAGCTTTCTTT
abundance: few
v_gene: TRBV2
d_gene: NA
j_gene: TRBJ1-1